One sample yielded the 18 T cell receptor beta chains listed below, sequenced in a study of blood T cell repertoires in COVID-19. Data came from immunoSEQ multiplex PCR; TCRdb stores just in-frame clones and leaves some out. Of roughly 200,000 clones in the sample, 90% were seen once. Sequencing was done on a sample of peripheral blood. Receptors were obtained from a middle-aged man with acute or convalescent COVID-19.

The chain employs TRBV7-9 and TRBJ2-5, with D unclear. The ends were cut back, 5 bases at V and 5 bases at J, with 15 bases in the middle. This CDR3 has 14 residues. CDR1 is SEHNR, CDR2 FQNEAQ, per germline (reference sequence). The CDR3: CASSAPRSRETQYF. DNA of the CDR3: TGTGCCAGCAGCGCTCCGAGGAGTAGGGAGACCCAGTACTTC.

A few counts support this clone. The V and J genes are TRBV15 and TRBJ1-2, with D possibly TRBD1 on 6 matching bases. CDR1 and CDR2 from the germline V gene are LNHNV and YYDKDF (reference sequence). The CDR3 runs to 14 residues. The V end was cut by 5 bases, the J end by 4 bases, with 14 bases between. The CDR3 sequence: CATSGGHARYGYTF. CDR3 in DNA: TGTGCCACCAGCGGGGGACACGCTCGCTATGGCTACACCTTC. The variable domain in full, with the rest retrieved from reference TRBV15 and TRBJ1-2, is DAMVIQNPRYQVTQFGKPVTLSCSQTLNHNVMYWYQQKSSQAPKLLFHYYDKDFNNEADTPDNFQSRRPNTSFCFLDIRSPGLGDTAMYLCATSGGHARYGYTFGSGTRLTVV.

The chain recombines TRBV7-9 with TRBJ1-3; possibly TRBD1 for D (5 bases). Germline CDR1 is SEHNR and CDR2 is FQNEAQ (reference sequence). The CDR3 sequence is 13 residues long. V shed 5 bases and J shed 3 bases, with 8 bases lying between them. In nucleotides, the CDR3 is TGTGCCAGCAGCCCGGGGGGTGGAAACACCATATATTTT. Protein product: CASSPGGGNTIYF.

The chain uses TRBV29-1 and TRBJ2-5, with 8 bases aligning to TRBD2. The V gene end was trimmed by 5 bases and the J gene end by 5 bases; junction bases not matched to a gene: 10. The CDR3 spans 14 residues. Germline-derived CDR1 and CDR2 are SQVTM and ANQGSEA. CDR3 coding DNA: TGCAGCGTTTATACCGGGACTAGGGGGGAGACCCAGTACTTC. This gives the protein CSVYTGTRGETQYF.

This chain uses TRBV7-2 with TRBJ2-3, with D tentatively TRBD1 (5 bases). V lost 1 base and J 1 base, leaving 9 bases between the germline ends. The CDR3 has 15 amino acids. Germline V gene sequence: CDR1 SGHTA, CDR2 FQGNSA. This CDR3 is CASSLDIGGTDTQYF. CDR3 coding DNA: TGTGCCAGCAGCTTAGATATAGGGGGCACAGATACGCAGTATTTT.

The chain employs TRBV11-2 and TRBJ1-1; D is undetermined. V was cut by 1 base and J by 6 bases, with 6 bases left in between. This CDR3 has 12 residues. Germline values: CDR1 SGHAT, CDR2 FQNNGV. DNA for the CDR3: TGTGCCAGCAGCTTAGTGTCAGCTGAAGCTTTCTTT. Translating it yields CASSLVSAEAFF.

The genes are TRBV14 and TRBJ1-4; D might be TRBD1 (6 bases). V lost 4 bases to trimming and J lost 0 bases, with 6 bases between them. The CDR3 sequence is 14 residues long. Germline V lookup: CDR1 SGHDN, CDR2 FVKESK. CDR3 coding DNA: TGTGCCAGCAGCCGGACAGCAACTAATGAAAAACTGTTTTTT. Translated: CASSRTATNEKLFF.

V is TRBV10-1 and J is TRBJ2-7; 7 bases fit TRBD1. V dropped 6 bases and J dropped 2; count of bases not matched to a gene: 7. Per germline, CDR1 WNHNN and CDR2 SYGVQD (reference sequence). The CDR3 contains 14 residues. CDR3 loop: CASRPQGTAYEQYV. In nucleotides, the CDR3 is TGCGCCAGCAGACCACAGGGGACAGCCTACGAGCAGTACGTC.

This clone was seen only a few times. The chain combines TRBV2 with TRBJ1-2; D not certain. The germline V and J ends were trimmed by 4 bases and 6 bases, with 12 bases remaining between them. There are 13 residues in the CDR3. Per germline, CDR1 SNHLY and CDR2 FYNNEI. Here the CDR3 DNA reads TGTGCCAGCAGTGCATCTTCCGGGGATGGCTACACCTTC. Its protein product is CASSASSGDGYTF.

The chain combines TRBV6-5 with TRBJ2-7; a possible D gene is TRBD2 (5 bases). Trimming took 2 bases from V and 5 from J, leaving 13 bases between them. The CDR3 length is 14 residues. CDR1 is MNHEY and CDR2 is SVGAGI in the germline V gene. The CDR3 loop is CASSYAGLPNEQYF. As DNA, the CDR3 is TGTGCCAGCAGTTACGCAGGACTCCCAAACGAGCAGTACTTC.

As concerns this clone: Different DNA sequences within this sample yield the same CDR3. This sequence joins TRBV19 and TRBJ1-1; 8 nucleotides agree with TRBD1. Germline V gives CDR1 LNHDA, CDR2 SQIVND (reference sequence). V was pared by 6 bases and J by 1 base, with 4 bases of the junction left unmatched. The CDR3 covers 14 residues. The CDR3 DNA follows: TGTGCCAGTAGAGGAACAGGGGGGAACACTGAAGCTTTCTTT. Amino acids: CASRGTGGNTEAFF.

This sequence joins TRBV4-1 and TRBJ2-2; TRBD2 agrees at 11 bases. Trimming at V came to 4 bases and at J to 3 bases, leaving 10 bases not matched to a gene. Germline-derived CDR1 and CDR2 are MGHRA and YSYEKL. CDR3 size: 18 residues. This CDR3 reads CASSLGLAGGVYTGELFF. CDR3 sequence (DNA): TGCGCCAGCAGCCTCGGACTAGCGGGCGGTGTTTACACCGGGGAGCTGTTTTTT.

The rearrangement uses TRBV11-3 and TRBJ2-1, with 10 bases that match TRBD2. Trimming took 5 bases from V and 3 from J; bases not matched to a gene: 4. The CDR3 covers 15 residues. Germline V gene data show CDR1 as SGHNT and CDR2 as YENEEA. The DNA of the CDR3 is TGTGCCAGCAGCCCCTCTAGCGGGAGCTACAATGAGCAGTTCTTC. Translating it yields CASSPSSGSYNEQFF.

This clone was observed once. The CDR3 region is CASSERQGGYGYTF. The CDR3 DNA is TGTGCCAGCAGCGAAAGACAGGGGGGCTATGGCTACACCTTC. V is TRBV5-8 and J is TRBJ1-2; 9 bases align to TRBD1. With V trimmed by 4 bases and J by 4 bases, 5 bases remained unmatched. The CDR3 is made up of 14 amino acids. Germline loops: CDR1 SGHTS, CDR2 YDEGEE. Full variable domain (rest looked up from reference TRBV5-8 and TRBJ1-2): EAGVTQSPTHLIKTRGQQATLRCSPISGHTSVYWYQQALGLGLQFLLWYDEGEERNRGNFPPRFSGRQFPNYSSELNVNALELEDSALYLCASSERQGGYGYTFGSGTRLTVV.

J is TRBJ2-3 and V is TRBV7-9; D may be TRBD2 (6 bases). CDR1 and CDR2 from the germline V gene are SEHNR and FQNEAQ (reference sequence). This CDR3 has 16 amino acids. V was trimmed by 5 bases and J by 3 bases, leaving 18 bases between them. CDR3 protein: CASSRIKRRETDTQYF. The CDR3, as DNA: TGTGCCAGCAGCCGTATCAAAAGGAGGGAAACAGATACGCAGTATTTT.

V gene TRBV6-5 combines with J gene TRBJ1-1, with 10 positions matching TRBD1. Germline V gene data show CDR1 as MNHEY and CDR2 as SVGAGI. The CDR3 covers 14 residues. Trimming removed 6 bases from V and 5 bases from J; junction bases left unmatched: 6. CDR3 residues: CASRAGQGRTEAFF. CDR3 bases: TGTGCCAGCAGGGCGGGACAGGGGAGGACTGAAGCTTTCTTT.

The chain carries TRBV12-5 and TRBJ2-2; weak D call: TRBD1 (7 bases). CDR1 is LGHNT, CDR2 FRNRAP, per germline. V shed 1 base and J shed 3 bases, with 12 bases lying between them. This CDR3 comprises 16 residues. CDR3 residues: CASGLAEGADTGELFF. As DNA, the CDR3 is TGTGCTAGTGGTTTGGCGGAGGGGGCCGACACCGGGGAGCTGTTTTTT.

The chain links TRBV11-2 to TRBJ1-5; D ambiguous. With 1 base removed from V and 4 bases from J, the gap between germline ends came to 8 bases. This CDR3 comprises 14 residues. Germline V gene lookup returns CDR1 SGHAT and CDR2 FQNNGV. CDR3 nucleotides: TGTGCCAGCAGCTTAGGGGCAGATAATCAGCCCCAGCATTTT. The encoded protein is CASSLGADNQPQHF.